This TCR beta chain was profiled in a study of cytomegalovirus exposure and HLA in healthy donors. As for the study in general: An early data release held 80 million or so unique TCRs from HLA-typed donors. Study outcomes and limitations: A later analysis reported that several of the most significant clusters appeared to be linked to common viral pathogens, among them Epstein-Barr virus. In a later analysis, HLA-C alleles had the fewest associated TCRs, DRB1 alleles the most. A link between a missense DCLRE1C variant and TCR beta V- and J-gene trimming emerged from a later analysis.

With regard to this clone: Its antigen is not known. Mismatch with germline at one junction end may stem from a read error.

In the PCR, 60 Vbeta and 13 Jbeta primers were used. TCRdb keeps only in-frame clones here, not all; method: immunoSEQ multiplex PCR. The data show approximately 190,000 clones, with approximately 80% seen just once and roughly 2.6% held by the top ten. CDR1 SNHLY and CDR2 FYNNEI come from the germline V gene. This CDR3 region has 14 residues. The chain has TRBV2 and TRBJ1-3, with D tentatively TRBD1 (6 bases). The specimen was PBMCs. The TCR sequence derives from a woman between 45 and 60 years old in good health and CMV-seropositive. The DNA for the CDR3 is TGTGCCAGCAGCCTAGGGGGGGAAAGAAACACCATACATTTT. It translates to CASSLGGERNTIHF.